Below are 21 T cell receptor beta chains sequenced from a single sample in a study of T-cell memory formation after mild COVID-19 (dated by TCRdb to the early 2020s). The library was made by 5' RACE. The sample was run on an Illumina NovaSeq 6000. Using fastp at Q25 and MiXCR, TCRdb reprocessed the public reads and kept productive beta chains. Each CDR3 protein appears once, grouped with its most common genes and DNA. The sample table shows 150,000 to 200,000 distinct CDR3 sequences, and 11% are seen once. Roughly 3.8% of the sample is taken by the ten largest. The sample comprised PBMCs or a T cell subset sorted from them (not recorded which). These receptors were taken from a man aged 18 to 35 who had mild COVID-19 (a few samples of this study predate the infection). The sample titles of this study are shuffled in the database, so cell type and time point are left out; the donor was told from shared clones.

The chain joins TRBV7-9 to TRBJ1-6; 8 bases match TRBD1. The CDR3 contains 15 residues. Germline values: CDR1 SEHNR, CDR2 FQNEAQ (reference sequence). Trimming at V came to 5 bases and at J to 1 base, leaving 1 base not matched to a gene. In DNA form, the CDR3 reads TGTGCCAGCAGCACAGGGGGGTCCTATAATTCACCCCTCCACTTT. As protein: CASSTGGSYNSPLHF.

This clonotype has ten or more counts. This chain connects TRBV10-3 to TRBJ2-3; the D gene is possibly TRBD1 (5 bases). The V end was cut by 3 bases, the J end by 11 bases, with 15 bases between. CDR3 length equals 13 residues. Germline V gene sequence: CDR1 ENHRY, CDR2 SYGVKD. This CDR3 is CAISDGGAPGQYF. As DNA, the CDR3 is TGTGCCATCAGTGACGGTGGGGCTCCCGGGCAGTATTTT.

This clonotype has only a few counts. V usage is TRBV20-1 and J usage is TRBJ1-1, with D unresolved. The CDR3 runs to 15 residues. Germline CDR1 reads DFQATT; CDR2 reads SNEGSKA (reference sequence). Trimming took 1 base from V and 0 from J, leaving 12 bases between them. The CDR3 protein is CSARVTTGMNTEAFF. The CDR3 region has the DNA TGCAGTGCTAGAGTAACGACTGGTATGAACACTGAAGCTTTCTTT.

By its share, this clonotype is medium-sized. This chain joins TRBV7-8 and TRBJ2-3; D is uncertain. Germline CDR1 is SGHVS and CDR2 is FQNEAQ. Trimming took 5 bases from V and 4 from J, leaving 13 bases between them. This CDR3 has 14 amino acids. The CDR3 DNA reads TGTGCCAGCAGCCTTCGTGCCGGGTCAGATACGCAGTATTTT. Protein product: CASSLRAGSDTQYF.

This clonotype came up a few times. The gene calls are TRBV9 and TRBJ2-1, with 9 bases aligning to TRBD1. The CDR3 runs 15 residues. Per the germline V gene, CDR1 is SGDLS and CDR2 is YYNGEE. With 3 bases clipped from V and 4 bases from J, the junction kept 5 bases outside the gene matches. The CDR3 DNA sequence: TGTGCCAGCAGCGGAGGGACAGGGAAGTACAATGAGCAGTTCTTC. Translated: CASSGGTGKYNEQFF.

The V gene is TRBV5-5, the J gene TRBJ2-7; D remains unclear. CDR3 length: 12 residues. V lost 0 bases and J lost 4, with 5 bases in between. The germline V gene encodes CDR1 SGHKS and CDR2 YYEKEE (reference sequence). CDR3: CASSLGVYEQYV. The CDR3 DNA reads as TGTGCCAGCAGCTTGGGAGTTTACGAGCAGTACGTC.

A few counts support this clonotype. This chain links TRBV18 with TRBJ1-1; 8 nucleotides align to TRBD1. The V segment lost 6 bases and the J segment 0 bases; nucleotides outside the gene matches: 6. The CDR3 covers 15 residues. Germline V gene sequence: CDR1 KGHSH, CDR2 LQKENI. CDR3 in DNA: TGTGCCAGCTCGGGGACAGGTGGCATGAACACTGAAGCTTTCTTT. Translation gives CASSGTGGMNTEAFF.

The chain links TRBV15 to TRBJ1-1; 7 bases line up with TRBD1. The CDR3 runs to 14 residues. Germline V gene sequence: CDR1 LNHNV, CDR2 YYDKDF (reference sequence). The junction had 6 bases not matched to a gene; V was cut back by 0 bases and J by 8 bases. The CDR3 nucleotides are TGTGCCACCAGCAGAGAGTGGGCAGGGGGGGAAGCTTTCTTT. Translation: CATSREWAGGEAFF.

There are a few counts of this clonotype. This chain connects TRBV4-1 to TRBJ2-5, with 9 nucleotides matching TRBD2. The CDR3 has 16 amino acids. Trimming cost V 1 base and J 3 bases; bases outside gene matches: 6. Germline CDR1 reads MGHRA; CDR2 reads YSYEKL. CDR3 nucleotide sequence: TGCGCCAGCAGCCAAGGCCGGGCTAGCGGGAAAGAGACCCAGTACTTC. Translated, it gives CASSQGRASGKETQYF.

The chain has TRBV5-5 and TRBJ1-2, with no clear D. V lost 5 bases and J lost 1, with 9 bases in between. The CDR3 runs 13 residues. CDR1 and CDR2 (germline): SGHKS, YYEKEE (reference sequence). The CDR3 DNA sequence: TGTGCCAGCAGGTTGACGGGTAACTATGGCTACACCTTC. Its translation is CASRLTGNYGYTF.

This clonotype was observed a handful of times. The V call is TRBV11-3, the J call TRBJ2-7; D not resolved. The V end was cut by 5 bases, the J end by 4 bases, with 9 bases between. Germline V gene lookup returns CDR1 SGHNT and CDR2 YENEEA. The CDR3 totals 12 residues. DNA of the CDR3: TGTGCCAGCAGCAACACCGGGTACGAGCAGTACTTC. Protein product: CASSNTGYEQYF.

This clonotype was detected only once. The genes are TRBV4-3 and TRBJ2-2; TRBD2 is a possible D gene (6 bases). The CDR3 consists of 18 residues. V dropped 0 bases and J dropped 0 bases, with 14 bases sitting between them. Germline V gene sequence: CDR1 LGHNA, CDR2 YSLEER. The CDR3 here is CASSQEGPSAANTGELFF. The CDR3 DNA sequence: TGCGCCAGCAGCCAAGAAGGGCCTAGCGCCGCGAACACCGGGGAGCTGTTTTTT.

A few counts support this clonotype. The rearrangement joins TRBV5-1 to TRBJ2-7, with a possible D match to TRBD2 (6 bases). The CDR3 extends over 13 amino acids. Germline V gives CDR1 SGHRS, CDR2 YFSETQ. With 5 bases removed from V and 4 bases from J, the gap between germline ends came to 13 bases. The CDR3 loop is CASRWGLGYEQYF. DNA for the CDR3: TGCGCCAGCAGATGGGGACTTGGTTACGAGCAGTACTTC.

This clonotype was found a few times. The chain joins TRBV5-1 to TRBJ2-5, with D unresolved. Germline CDR1 and CDR2: SGHRS and YFSETQ. The germline V and J ends were trimmed by 1 base and 5 bases, with 6 bases remaining between them. The CDR3 has 12 residues. Written as DNA, the CDR3 is TGCGCCAGCAGCTTGACGATGGAGACCCAGTACTTC. Amino acid sequence: CASSLTMETQYF.

The chain joins TRBV6-6 to TRBJ1-6; possible D gene TRBD1, 5 bases. The CDR3 length is 16 residues. Germline loops: CDR1 MNHNY, CDR2 SVGAGI (reference sequence). Deletions cut 6 bases from V and 8 bases from J, with 20 bases between. CDR3 loop: CASSALGGEAHSPLHF. The CDR3 bases are TGTGCCAGCAGCGCGCTCGGGGGGGAGGCCCATTCACCCCTCCACTTT.

The rearrangement uses TRBV6-6 and TRBJ1-4; D remains ambiguous. V lost 2 bases and J 5 bases, leaving 6 bases between the germline ends. Germline assignment: CDR1 MNHNY and CDR2 SVGAGI (reference sequence). CDR3 length equals 13 residues. The CDR3 region is CASSYLQNEKLFF. The DNA for the CDR3 is TGTGCCAGCAGTTACCTCCAGAATGAAAAACTGTTTTTT.

This clonotype was detected a few times. This sequence joins TRBV18 and TRBJ2-3; 8 positions agree with TRBD2. The germline CDR1 and CDR2 sequences are KGHSH and LQKENI. The CDR3 has 15 amino acids. Unmatched junction bases numbered 0, after V lost 0 bases and J lost 1 base. CDR3 coding DNA: TGTGCCAGCTCACCACCTAGCGGGGGCACAGATACGCAGTATTTT. Its translation is CASSPPSGGTDTQYF.

The chain uses TRBV6-5 and TRBJ2-3; tentatively, D is TRBD1 or TRBD2 (5 bases each). V was cut by 6 bases and J by 0 bases, with 13 bases left in between. This CDR3 region has 15 residues. CDR1 is MNHEY, CDR2 SVGAGI, per germline. CDR3 DNA sequence: TGTGCCAGCAGCACGACCGGGACCAGCACAGATACGCAGTATTTT. Protein: CASSTTGTSTDTQYF.

This clonotype occurred many times. The CDR3, as DNA: TGTGCCACCAGCAGAGAGGGGGGCAGGGGAAATCAGCCCCAGCATTTT. It codes for CATSREGGRGNQPQHF. The V and J genes are TRBV15 and TRBJ1-5; D is possibly TRBD1 (6 bases). Deletions cut 0 bases from V and 4 bases from J, with 13 bases between. The CDR3 runs to 16 residues. The germline V gene has CDR1 LNHNV and CDR2 YYDKDF (reference sequence).

This clonotype has a handful of counts. The chain has TRBV29-1 and TRBJ2-3, with D possibly TRBD2 on 7 matching bases. Trimming left V 7 bases short and J 4 bases short, with 18 bases between. The length of the CDR3 is 14 residues. Germline CDR1 is SQVTM and CDR2 is ANQGSEA. This CDR3 reads CSGRTTGRADTQYF. CDR3 sequence (DNA): TGCAGCGGACGGACTACAGGGAGGGCAGATACGCAGTATTTT.

This clonotype has only a few counts. The chain joins TRBV3-1 to TRBJ2-3; possible D gene TRBD2, 5 bases. The V end lost 5 bases, the J end lost 8 bases, and 8 bases lay between the germline ends. CDR1 and CDR2 (germline): LGHDT, YNNKEL (reference sequence). The CDR3 spans 11 residues. In DNA form, the CDR3 reads TGTGCCAGCAGCTTCACTAGTACGCAGTATTTT. Translated: CASSFTSTQYF.